Only a few counts were recorded for the clone carrying this T cell receptor beta chain. Its antigen is as yet unknown. The sample belongs to a study of response to subunit inactivated influenza vaccine. TCRdb processed the RT-PCR reads anew with MiXCR; each CDR3 protein has one entry. The table has roughly 700,000 distinct CDR3 sequences, about 15% seen once. Whole-study findings and limits: Only a handful of new T cells, the authors suggested, are recruited with each seasonal influenza vaccination.

Sequenced here: PBMCs from blood, sampled less than 15 days before vaccination. The sequence came from a middle-aged man who received an inactivated influenza vaccine.

The CDR3 nucleotides are TGCAGTGCTAGTGTGGGGGCGGCTAATGAAAAACTGTTTTTT. As protein: CSASVGAANEKLFF. This chain joins TRBV20-1 and TRBJ1-4; tentative D call: TRBD1 (6 bases). The V end was cut by 3 bases, the J end by 3 bases, with 11 bases between. Germline CDR1 reads DFQATT; CDR2 reads SNEGSKA (reference sequence). CDR3 size: 14 residues.